These 16 T cell receptor beta chains share one sample of origin, sequenced in a study of response to subunit inactivated influenza vaccine. Using its own MiXCR run on the RT-PCR reads, TCRdb lists one record per CDR3 protein. The data contain around 580,000 distinct CDR3 sequences, about 11% of them singletons. Material: PBMCs from blood, obtained on the day of vaccination. The receptors shown here come from a man aged 50 to 60 who received an inactivated influenza vaccine.

This clonotype was counted only a few times. J is TRBJ1-2 and V is TRBV6-1; weak D call: TRBD1 (5 bases). Trimming pared 6 bases from V and 4 bases from J, leaving 15 bases between. CDR1 and CDR2 (germline): MNHNS, SASEGT. This CDR3 has 14 residues. The CDR3 DNA follows: TGTGCCAGCAGCCCGCCGCAGGGTGGCTATGGCTACACCTTC. Protein product: CASSPPQGGYGYTF.

This clonotype was observed a few times. The chain uses TRBV9 and TRBJ2-7, with D hard to call. V was clipped by 4 bases and J by 0 bases, with 8 bases between them. The CDR3 has 13 residues. The germline V gene has CDR1 SGDLS and CDR2 YYNGEE. The CDR3 protein is CASSHDNSYEQYF. The CDR3 DNA is TGTGCCAGCAGCCACGACAACTCCTACGAGCAGTACTTC.

This clonotype has just a few counts. The chain employs TRBV21-1 and TRBJ2-1; the D call TRBD2 from the table was never checked on the DNA. TRBV21-1 is termed a pseudogene. The CDR3 consists of 20 residues. The CDR3 sequence is CASSPRWWLAGYGTYNEQFF. The CDR3 DNA reads as TGTGCCAGCAGCCCCCGTTGGTGGCTAGCGGGTTACGGTACCTACAATGAGCAGTTCTTC.

The gene calls are TRBV7-8 and TRBJ2-2, with 12 bases matching TRBD2. This CDR3 is built from 17 residues. Germline assignment: CDR1 SGHVS and CDR2 FQNEAQ. The ends lost 1 base at V and 6 bases at J; junction bases unmatched: 6. The CDR3 protein is CASSLGLAGAGSGELFF. The CDR3 region has the DNA TGTGCCAGCAGCTTAGGACTAGCGGGGGCGGGGTCCGGGGAGCTGTTTTTT.

At least ten counts were recorded for this clonotype. CDR3 protein: CASSLDPWGEQYF. CDR3 sequence (DNA): TGCGCCAGCAGCTTGGATCCCTGGGGCGAGCAGTACTTC. This chain uses TRBV5-1 with TRBJ2-7; D is unresolved. Trimming shortened V by 0 bases and J by 6 bases, and 10 bases separated the two germline ends. This CDR3 is 13 amino acids long. The germline V gene encodes CDR1 SGHRS and CDR2 YFSETQ.

The chain links TRBV11-2 to TRBJ2-7; 9 bases map to TRBD2. The CDR3 is 15 amino acids. Germline lookup yields CDR1 SGHAT and CDR2 FQNNGV. V shed 1 base and J 2 bases; nucleotides not matched to a gene: 3. In DNA, the CDR3 is TGTGCCAGCAGCTTAGTCCTAGCGGGGCCCTACGAGCAGTACTTC. This codes for CASSLVLAGPYEQYF. Complete variable domain (other parts from reference TRBV11-2 and TRBJ2-7): EAGVAQSPRYKIIEKRQSVAFWCNPISGHATLYWYQQILGQGPKLLIQFQNNGVVDDSQLPKDRFSAERLKGVDSTLKIQPAKLEDSAVYLCASSLVLAGPYEQYFGPGTRLTVT.

The table lists this clonotype with a few counts. This chain links TRBV11-2 with TRBJ2-7; TRBD1 might be the D (6 bases). Germline loops: CDR1 SGHAT, CDR2 FQNNGV. The CDR3 is 13 amino acids. The V end lost 4 bases, the J end lost 5 bases, and 12 bases lay between the germline ends. DNA of the CDR3: TGTGCCAGCAGCTGGGTACAGGGCCACGAGCAGTACTTC. Amino acid sequence: CASSWVQGHEQYF.

This clonotype was counted a few times. Since a much larger clone is just one base distant, this may be a read error. V and J are TRBV7-2 and TRBJ1-4, with D possibly being TRBD1 (6 bases). The V gene lost 4 bases and the J gene lost 0 bases, with 6 bases spanning the gap. CDR1 and CDR2 (germline): SGHTA, FQGNSA. The CDR3 spans 14 residues. In DNA form, the CDR3 reads TGTGCCAGCAGCTACAGGGCAACTAATGAAAAACTGTTTTTT. It encodes CASSYRATNEKLFF.

The table lists this clonotype with a few counts. The chain combines TRBV11-2 with TRBJ2-1, with 8 positions matching TRBD2. V shed 1 base, J shed 6 bases, and the junction held 11 bases outside the gene matches. The CDR3 is 17 amino acids. The germline V gene has CDR1 SGHAT and CDR2 FQNNGV. The chain's CDR3 is CASSLVRAGDGGNEQFF. In DNA form, the CDR3 reads TGTGCCAGCAGCTTAGTACGAGCGGGAGATGGGGGCAATGAGCAGTTCTTC.

The V and J genes are TRBV6-6 and TRBJ1-5, with D possibly matching TRBD1 (5 bases). The CDR3 has 12 residues. The V gene's germline CDR1 is MNHNY and CDR2 SVGAGI (reference sequence). V lost 7 bases, J lost 7 bases, and 11 bases lay in between. The DNA for the CDR3 is TGTGCCAGCACCCCGGGGGAGCAGCCCCAGCATTTT. This codes for CASTPGEQPQHF.

This clonotype was seen a few times. The rearrangement links TRBV28 to TRBJ2-7, with 9 bases matching TRBD2. CDR1 MDHEN and CDR2 SYDVKM come from the germline V gene. The CDR3 is 15 residues long. The junction had 9 bases not matched to a gene; V was cut back by 6 bases and J by 3 bases. This CDR3 is CASSPTGTSFYEQYF. The CDR3, as DNA: TGTGCCAGCAGCCCGACCGGGACTAGCTTCTACGAGCAGTACTTC.

The gene calls are TRBV7-2 and TRBJ1-2; TRBD1 agrees at 12 bases. This CDR3 contains 14 residues. V lost 6 bases to trimming and J lost 7 bases; unmatched junction nucleotides: 6. Germline V gene lookup returns CDR1 SGHTA and CDR2 FQGNSA. Here the CDR3 reads CASRTGTGGSGYTF. For the CDR3, the DNA is TGTGCCAGCAGAACTGGGACAGGGGGCTCTGGCTACACCTTC.

The sample holds many counts of this clonotype. V usage is TRBV29-1 and J usage is TRBJ2-2, with D possibly being TRBD2 (6 bases). The germline gives CDR1 SQVTM, CDR2 ANQGSEA. The germline V and J ends were trimmed by 4 bases and 7 bases, with 7 bases remaining between them. The CDR3 runs to 11 residues. DNA for the CDR3: TGCAGCGTTGTGGGAGGCGGGGAGCTGTTTTTT. The encoded protein is CSVVGGGELFF.

Points on this clonotype: At one end the junction does not follow the germline gene, possibly because of a read error. This chain links TRBV18 with TRBJ1-1; D gene unclear. This CDR3 is 13 amino acids long. Per the germline V gene, CDR1 is KGHSH and CDR2 is LQKENI. In DNA form, the CDR3 reads TGTGCCAGCACACTGGGGAGGGAGACTGAAGCTGTCTTT. Amino acids: CASTLGRETEAVF. The whole variable domain, remainder taken from reference TRBV18 and TRBJ1-1, is NAGVMQNPRHLVRRRGQEARLRCSPMKGHSHVYWYRQLPEEGLKFMVYLQKENIIDESGMPKERFSAEFPKEGPSILRIQQVVRGDSAAYFCASTLGRETEAVFGQGTRLTVV.

The V and J genes are TRBV12-3 or TRBV12-4 and TRBJ2-3; D is uncertain. Trimming stripped 5 bases from V and 2 bases from J, with 11 bases between. The CDR3 has 14 amino acids. CDR3 sequence (DNA): TGTGCCAGCAGTGGTGTAGTGATCACAGATACGCAGTATTTT. Amino acids: CASSGVVITDTQYF.

This clonotype was picked up a small number of times. This chain links TRBV12-3 or TRBV12-4 with TRBJ2-1; the match to TRBD2 covers 12 bases. The J segment lost 5 bases and the V segment lost 5 bases, leaving 7 bases of the junction unmatched. The CDR3 totals 16 residues. The CDR3 loop is CASSPRTSGTNNEQFF. The CDR3 DNA follows: TGTGCCAGCAGTCCGAGGACTAGCGGGACAAACAATGAGCAGTTCTTC.